One and the same sample provided the 30 T cell receptor beta chains below, sequenced in a study of blood T cell repertoires in COVID-19. Method: immunoSEQ multiplex PCR; TCRdb's copy keeps in-frame clones and lacks some. The data show some 230,000 clones, roughly 89% seen once. The material sequenced was peripheral blood. These receptors were collected from a young man who had recovered from COVID-19.

V and J are TRBV10-3 and TRBJ2-3, with D possibly being TRBD1 (6 bases). V lost 4 bases, J lost 0 bases, and 11 bases lay in between. This CDR3 has 15 residues. In germline, CDR1 is ENHRY, CDR2 SYGVKD. The DNA of the CDR3 is TGTGCCATCAGTGGAGGGGGACCTAGCACAGATACGCAGTATTTT. It codes for CAISGGGPSTDTQYF.

The rearrangement joins TRBV30 to TRBJ2-7, with D perhaps matching TRBD1 (6 bases). CDR1 and CDR2 (germline): GTSNPN, SVGIG (reference sequence). The CDR3 extends over 24 amino acids. The germline V and J ends were trimmed by 0 bases and 1 base, with 40 bases remaining between them. The CDR3 is CAWSVSPHGYAGQSFLLLSYEQYF. The CDR3 DNA follows: TGTGCCTGGAGTGTTAGCCCCCACGGTTATGCAGGACAGTCGTTTCTTCTATTATCCTACGAGCAGTACTTC.

As DNA, the CDR3 is TGCGCCAGCAGCCAAGACGGCGGCTCCTATAATTCACCCCTCCACTTT. This encodes CASSQDGGSYNSPLHF. The J gene is TRBJ1-6, the V gene TRBV4-1; no definite D call. V lost 0 bases, J lost 0 bases, and 6 bases lay in between. CDR1 MGHRA and CDR2 YSYEKL come from the germline V gene. This CDR3 region has 16 residues.

This clone was found once. The genes are TRBV6-5 and TRBJ1-2, with D possibly matching TRBD1 (5 bases). The V and J ends lost 8 bases and 2 bases respectively, with 12 bases between them. Germline V gene lookup returns CDR1 MNHEY and CDR2 SVGAGI. The CDR3 sequence is 13 residues long. CDR3 coding DNA: TGTGCCAGCGGCGGACAAAGGAACTATGGCTACACCTTC. It specifies CASGGQRNYGYTF.

The chain combines TRBV19 with TRBJ2-1; 12 bases map to TRBD2. Per germline, CDR1 LNHDA and CDR2 SQIVND (reference sequence). Trimming at V came to 0 bases and at J to 12 bases, leaving 9 bases not matched to a gene. This CDR3 comprises 16 residues. In nucleotides, the CDR3 is TGTGCCAGTAGTATAGAGGCGACTAGCGGGGGCTCCTGGCAGTTCTTC. It translates to CASSIEATSGGSWQFF.

The rearrangement links TRBV21-1 to TRBJ1-1; the table gives TRBD1 as D, unverified against the DNA. TRBV21-1 is flagged as a pseudogene. The CDR3 spans 13 residues. The DNA for the CDR3 is TGTGCCAGCAGCTCCTCCAGGAACACTGAAGCTTTCTTT. Protein: CASSSSRNTEAFF.

The chain is built from TRBV19 and TRBJ1-2; tentative D call: TRBD1 (5 bases). Germline CDR1 and CDR2: LNHDA and SQIVND (reference sequence). There are 11 residues in the CDR3. V gave up 6 bases and J gave up 5 bases, with 7 bases separating them. CDR3 sequence reads: CASRAGYGYTF. CDR3 coding DNA: TGTGCCAGTAGGGCAGGGTATGGCTACACCTTC.

V gene TRBV7-2 combines with J gene TRBJ2-3; no reliable D call. Trimming stripped 3 bases from V and 1 base from J, with 8 bases between. CDR1 is SGHTA and CDR2 is FQGNSA in the germline V gene. This CDR3 region has 14 residues. The CDR3 reads CASSFGSRTDTQYF. The CDR3 DNA reads TGTGCCAGCAGCTTCGGGTCTCGCACAGATACGCAGTATTTT. The entire variable domain, with the rest obtained from reference TRBV7-2 and TRBJ2-3, is as follows: GAGVSQSPSNKVTEKGKDVELRCDPISGHTALYWYRQSLGQGLEFLIYFQGNSAPDKSGLPSDRFSAERTGGSVSTLTIQRTQQEDSAVYLCASSFGSRTDTQYFGPGTRLTVL.

The CDR3 is CASWAPGGQETQYF. CDR3 in DNA: TGTGCCAGTTGGGCCCCGGGGGGGCAAGAGACCCAGTACTTC. The chain employs TRBV27 and TRBJ2-5, with 8 bases matching TRBD2. The CDR3 is 14 residues long. The trim removed 9 bases at V and 2 bases at J, leaving 8 bases unmatched. Germline V gene sequence: CDR1 MNHEY, CDR2 SMNVEV (reference sequence).

This CDR3 reads CASSYSTGLEDGYTF. For the CDR3, the DNA is TGTGCCAGCAGTTACTCGACAGGCCTAGAAGATGGCTACACCTTC. V and J are TRBV6-2 or TRBV6-3 and TRBJ1-2; D is perhaps TRBD1 (6 bases). The CDR3 covers 15 residues. Germline values: CDR1 MNHEY, CDR2 SVGEGT. Trimming removed 0 bases at V and 6 bases at J, with 14 bases between.

The chain combines TRBV25-1 with TRBJ2-3; D might be TRBD1 (5 bases). Germline CDR1 is MGHDK and CDR2 is SYGVNS. The CDR3 totals 14 residues. V lost 3 bases to trimming and J lost 6 bases, with 13 bases between them. The CDR3 coding sequence is TGTGCCAGCAGTGAGAGTAGGGGTTGGGATACGCAGTATTTT. Amino acid sequence: CASSESRGWDTQYF.

The chain carries TRBV7-8 and TRBJ2-3, with TRBD1 matching 7 bases. The germline V gene encodes CDR1 SGHVS and CDR2 FQNEAQ. The CDR3 is 18 amino acids. Trimming took 3 bases from V and 4 from J; bases not matched to a gene: 16. The CDR3 DNA is TGTGCCAGCAGCTTCCCACCAAACGGACAGGAGTATGCAGATACGCAGTATTTT. Translated, it gives CASSFPPNGQEYADTQYF.

There are a few counts of this clone. The chain is built from TRBV6-5 and TRBJ1-5; the D gene is possibly TRBD1 (6 bases). The V end lost 2 bases, the J end lost 2 bases, and 7 bases lay between the germline ends. CDR3 size: 14 residues. Germline V lookup: CDR1 MNHEY, CDR2 SVGAGI. The DNA of the CDR3 is TGTGCCAGCAGTTACCACAGGGGCAATCAGCCCCAGCATTTT. This gives the protein CASSYHRGNQPQHF.

J is TRBJ1-4 and V is TRBV27; D is undetermined. V dropped 2 bases and J dropped 3 bases, with 37 bases sitting between them. The CDR3 length is 24 residues. Germline-derived CDR1 and CDR2 are MNHEY and SMNVEV (reference sequence). The CDR3 sequence is CASSLRPSEPERRGRAMANEKLFF. The CDR3 coding sequence is TGTGCCAGCAGTTTACGGCCCTCCGAACCGGAGCGCAGAGGGAGGGCAATGGCTAATGAAAAACTGTTTTTT.

The gene calls are TRBV30 and TRBJ1-2; TRBD1 agrees at 10 bases. The CDR3 totals 13 residues. Germline trimming cut 6 bases from V and 8 bases from J; bases unmatched to any gene: 9. Germline CDR1 reads GTSNPN; CDR2 reads SVGIG (reference sequence). The CDR3 protein is CACSPTGGEGYTF. The CDR3 coding sequence is TGTGCCTGTTCTCCGACAGGGGGCGAAGGCTACACCTTC.

The rearrangement uses TRBV7-6 and TRBJ1-3, with D hard to call. From germline, CDR1 is SGHVS and CDR2 FNYEAQ. Trimming took 3 bases from V and 1 from J, leaving 13 bases between them. The CDR3 consists of 16 residues. The CDR3 DNA is TGTGCCAGCAGCTTCCGAATGGGAGGGTCTGGAAACACCATATATTTT. Encoded protein: CASSFRMGGSGNTIYF.

V and J are TRBV7-6 and TRBJ1-2; D is uncertain. CDR1 is SGHVS, CDR2 FNYEAQ, per germline. The V end was cut by 3 bases, the J end by 4 bases, with 12 bases between. The CDR3 runs to 14 residues. CDR3 protein: CASSLAQTGYGYTF. The CDR3 coding sequence is TGTGCCAGCAGCTTGGCACAGACCGGCTATGGCTACACCTTC.

The genes are TRBV19 and TRBJ2-3, with D possibly being TRBD2 (5 bases). The V gene lost 4 bases and the J gene lost 6 bases, with 14 bases spanning the gap. The CDR3 consists of 14 residues. Per germline, CDR1 LNHDA and CDR2 SQIVND (reference sequence). The CDR3 DNA sequence: TGTGCCAGTAGTAAAGGACTTGAAAGGGATACGCAGTATTTT. Residues: CASSKGLERDTQYF.

This chain uses TRBV9 with TRBJ2-2; 13 bases fit TRBD2. V lost 2 bases to trimming and J lost 3 bases; unmatched junction nucleotides: 10. The CDR3 is 19 amino acids. Germline V lookup: CDR1 SGDLS, CDR2 YYNGEE. The CDR3: CASSVKTSGGAWDTGELFF. The CDR3 nucleotides are TGTGCCAGCAGCGTTAAAACTAGCGGGGGGGCCTGGGACACCGGGGAGCTGTTTTTT.

V usage is TRBV2 and J usage is TRBJ1-4, with TRBD1 matching over 7 bases. Germline trimming cut 7 bases from V and 7 bases from J; bases unmatched to any gene: 9. This CDR3 is built from 14 residues. CDR1 SNHLY and CDR2 FYNNEI come from the germline V gene. CDR3 DNA sequence: TGTGCCAGCAAACCCGACGGACAGGCTGAAAAACTGTTTTTT. It codes for CASKPDGQAEKLFF. Full variable domain (rest looked up from reference TRBV2 and TRBJ1-4): EPEVTQTPSHQVTQMGQEVILRCVPISNHLYFYWYRQILGQKVEFLVSFYNNEISEKSEIFDDQFSVERPDGSNFTLKIRSTKLEDSAMYFCASKPDGQAEKLFFGSGTQLSVL.

In its sample, this clone was seen a few times. The chain recombines TRBV6-5 with TRBJ2-7; TRBD2 is a possible D gene (6 bases). Trimming removed 10 bases from V and 4 bases from J, with 17 bases in between. The CDR3 spans 13 residues. Germline V gene data show CDR1 as MNHEY and CDR2 as SVGAGI. DNA for the CDR3: TGTGCCATAGGGCGACCGGGGGTATACGAGCAGTACTTC. Translating gives CAIGRPGVYEQYF.

V gene TRBV7-2 combines with J gene TRBJ2-1, with D tentatively TRBD2 (7 bases). The CDR3 is 15 residues long. Germline V gene lookup returns CDR1 SGHTA and CDR2 FQGNSA. Trimming left V 4 bases short and J 6 bases short, with 16 bases between. Written as DNA, the CDR3 is TGTGCCAGCAGCTCTCAGGGGAGGGTGGGCAATGAGCAGTTCTTC. This gives the protein CASSSQGRVGNEQFF.

The chain joins TRBV10-3 to TRBJ2-2; 10 nucleotides agree with TRBD2. J was trimmed by 4 bases and V by 7 bases; bases with no gene match: 6. This CDR3 has 15 residues. Germline assignment: CDR1 ENHRY and CDR2 SYGVKD. The CDR3 DNA follows: TGTGCCATCACTGTAGCGGGGGGCCCCACCGGGGAGCTGTTTTTT. Translating it yields CAITVAGGPTGELFF.

CDR3 protein: CASTLLAEQYF. Here the CDR3 DNA reads TGTGCCAGCACTCTCCTAGCCGAGCAGTACTTC. This chain links TRBV3-1 (or the pseudogene TRBV3-2) with TRBJ2-7; D possibly corresponds to TRBD2 (5 bases). V lost 7 bases to trimming and J lost 6 bases, with 10 bases between them. Per the germline V gene, CDR1 is LGHDT and CDR2 is YNNKEL (reference sequence). This CDR3 region has 11 residues.

The J gene is TRBJ2-3, the V gene TRBV11-2, with 8 bases fitting TRBD2. Losses at the gene ends were 5 bases for V and 3 bases for J; bases not matched to a gene: 7. The CDR3 is 15 residues long. The V gene's germline CDR1 is SGHAT and CDR2 FQNNGV. In DNA, the CDR3 is TGTGCCAGCAGCCTCTGGACTAGCAAGACAGATACGCAGTATTTT. Its translation is CASSLWTSKTDTQYF. The full variable domain, in which reference TRBV11-2 and TRBJ2-3 provide the parts outside the CDR3, is EAGVAQSPRYKIIEKRQSVAFWCNPISGHATLYWYQQILGQGPKLLIQFQNNGVVDDSQLPKDRFSAERLKGVDSTLKIQPAKLEDSAVYLCASSLWTSKTDTQYFGPGTRLTVL.

The chain uses TRBV7-2 and TRBJ2-5; 7 bases align to TRBD1. Germline loops: CDR1 SGHTA, CDR2 FQGNSA. The CDR3 consists of 15 residues. V shed 1 base, J shed 5 bases, and the junction held 7 bases outside the gene matches. CDR3 loop: CASSLVSQGVETQYF. Written as DNA, the CDR3 is TGTGCCAGCAGCTTAGTAAGCCAGGGGGTGGAGACCCAGTACTTC.

For the CDR3, the DNA is TGCGCCAGCAGCCAAGAGTTGCAGGGGGGAACAGATACGCAGTATTTT. Residues: CASSQELQGGTDTQYF. The J gene is TRBJ2-3, the V gene TRBV4-3; possible D gene TRBD1, 7 bases. Germline CDR1 and CDR2: LGHNA and YSLEER. The CDR3 has 16 amino acids. V lost 0 bases and J lost 3, with 13 bases in between.

The J gene is TRBJ1-1, the V gene TRBV6-4, with a tentative D call TRBD1 (5 bases). CDR1 and CDR2 from the germline V gene are MRHNA and SNTAGT. The CDR3 length is 14 residues. V gave up 4 bases and J gave up 1 base, with 10 bases separating them. The DNA for the CDR3 is TGTGCCAGCAGTGCCCAGGGCCCGAACACTGAAGCTTTCTTT. Translation: CASSAQGPNTEAFF.

J is TRBJ2-7 and V is TRBV24-1; 8 bases map to TRBD1. V shed 4 bases and J 0 bases; nucleotides not matched to a gene: 7. CDR3 length: 16 amino acids. The germline V gene encodes CDR1 KGHDR and CDR2 SFDVKD. CDR3 in amino acids: CATSDTGGLDSYEQYF. The CDR3 DNA reads TGTGCCACCAGTGACACAGGGGGTCTCGACTCCTACGAGCAGTACTTC.

This sequence joins TRBV24-1 and TRBJ1-1; a weak D match, TRBD1 (5 bases). The V gene's germline CDR1 is KGHDR and CDR2 SFDVKD. Trimming took off 5 bases at V and 0 bases at J, with 9 bases between the two ends. The CDR3 runs to 14 residues. The CDR3 here is CATSGGALNTEAFF. The CDR3 bases are TGTGCCACCAGTGGTGGGGCGCTGAACACTGAAGCTTTCTTT.